The source of this T cell receptor beta chain is a study of blood T cell repertoires in COVID-19. Libraries were prepared by immunoSEQ multiplex PCR; TCRdb keeps only in-frame clonotypes and omits some of them. The sample records about 190,000 clones, 80% to 85% being singletons. The V end was cut by 5 bases, the J end by 2 bases, with 13 bases between. The germline V gene encodes CDR1 LNHDA and CDR2 SQIVND (reference sequence). The CDR3 extends over 14 amino acids. The clonotype was recovered from a woman aged 40-49 years with acute or convalescent COVID-19. The chain carries TRBV19 and TRBJ2-7, with D tentatively TRBD1 (5 bases). Material for sequencing was peripheral blood. The CDR3 DNA reads TGTGCCAGTAGTTTGTGGGGCAGGGCCTACGAGCAGTACTTC. This gives the protein CASSLWGRAYEQYF.